This T cell receptor (beta chain) was captured in a study of blood T cell repertoires in COVID-19. Study-wide background: The origin of the acute and convalescent COVID-19 samples was the United States, Italy and Spain. PBMCs, B-cell-depleted T cells, or T cells provided the cDNA or gDNA that made up the material.

CDR1 is LGHDT and CDR2 is YNNKEL in the germline V gene (reference sequence). The V gene lost 4 bases and the J gene lost 8 bases, with 11 bases spanning the gap. The CDR3 consists of 12 residues. Data came from immunoSEQ multiplex PCR; TCRdb stores just in-frame clones and leaves some out. The sample contains about 140,000 clones, approximately 84% of which appear only once. Material: peripheral blood. The sequence derives from a human donor in a cohort sampled during active COVID-19. V and J are TRBV3-1 (or the pseudogene TRBV3-2) and TRBJ1-2, with D unclear. CDR3 DNA: TGTGCCAGCAGCCCTTCTACGAGGGGCTACACCTTC. It translates to CASSPSTRGYTF.